This passage covers 12 T cell receptor beta chains from one sample sequenced in a study of shared clonotypes between healthy human individuals. Repertoires were generated with immunoSEQ multiplex PCR, while TCRdb's copy carries only in-frame clones and drops some. The sample holds some 900,000 clones, about 80% seen once. Source material: memory CD4+ T cells sorted from blood. The sample's subset: CD45RA-negative fraction. The receptor source for this set is a man aged 18 to 30 in good health.

This chain connects TRBV9 to TRBJ2-6, with no clear D. This CDR3 comprises 15 residues. V dropped 4 bases and J dropped 1 base, with 9 bases sitting between them. From germline, CDR1 is SGDLS and CDR2 YYNGEE. The CDR3 protein is CASSYTESGANVLTF. The CDR3 region has the DNA TGTGCCAGCAGCTATACAGAGTCTGGGGCCAACGTCCTGACTTTC.

This chain links TRBV7-8 with TRBJ2-7; D is uncertain. Germline lookup yields CDR1 SGHVS and CDR2 FQNEAQ. The CDR3 extends over 13 amino acids. V lost 1 base and J 4 bases, leaving 8 bases between the germline ends. The CDR3 DNA is TGTGCCAGCAGCTTAGAATTGGCATACGAGCAGTACTTC. It encodes CASSLELAYEQYF.

The chain combines TRBV28 with TRBJ1-5; possibly TRBD1 for D (5 bases). Germline lookup yields CDR1 MDHEN and CDR2 SYDVKM. This CDR3 region has 13 residues. V was cut by 7 bases and J by 7 bases, with 14 bases left in between. The CDR3 nucleotides are TGTGCCAGCATCGATACCCGGGGGCAGCCCCAGCATTTT. It translates to CASIDTRGQPQHF.

This rearrangement joins TRBV5-6 to TRBJ1-3; 8 bases agree with TRBD1. This CDR3 contains 17 residues. Germline assignment: CDR1 SGHDT and CDR2 YYEEEE. The ends lost 0 bases at V and 4 bases at J; junction bases unmatched: 9. The CDR3 region has the DNA TGTGCCAGCAGCTTGGTGAGGACAGGGCGATCCGGAAACACCATATATTTT. Protein sequence: CASSLVRTGRSGNTIYF. The full variable domain, completed using reference TRBV5-6 and TRBJ1-3, is DAGVTQSPTHLIKTRGQQVTLRCSPKSGHDTVSWYQQALGQGPQFIFQYYEEEERQRGNFPDRFSGHQFPNYSSELNVNALLLGDSALYLCASSLVRTGRSGNTIYFGEGSWLTVV.

This clone was counted a few times. The V and J genes are TRBV6-5 and TRBJ2-2; 9 bases fit TRBD2. The V and J ends lost 0 bases and 6 bases, in that order; junction bases with no gene match: 2. The CDR3 spans 15 residues. The germline V gene has CDR1 MNHEY and CDR2 SVGAGI. The CDR3 coding sequence is TGTGCCAGCAGTTACTCTAGCGGGAGCGCCGGGGAGCTGTTTTTT. Translated: CASSYSSGSAGELFF.

The chain combines TRBV7-9 with TRBJ2-3; the match to TRBD1 covers 9 bases. CDR3 length: 16 amino acids. Germline V CDR1 and CDR2: SEHNR, FQNEAQ (reference sequence). V lost 5 bases, J lost 2 bases, and 8 bases stayed unmatched. The CDR3 nucleotides are TGTGCCAGCAGCCTGGGGACAGGGTGGGACACAGATACGCAGTATTTT. This translates into CASSLGTGWDTDTQYF. Full variable domain (missing parts from reference TRBV7-9 and TRBJ2-3): DTGVSQNPRHKITKRGQNVTFRCDPISEHNRLYWYRQTLGQGPEFLTYFQNEAQLEKSRLLSDRFSAERPKGSFSTLEIQRTEQGDSAMYLCASSLGTGWDTDTQYFGPGTRLTVL.

This clone was recorded once. The chain combines TRBV6-6 with TRBJ2-5; 8 bases are a match to TRBD2. Unmatched junction bases numbered 5, after V lost 6 bases and J lost 2 bases. The CDR3 runs 14 residues. The V gene's germline CDR1 is MNHNY and CDR2 SVGAGI (reference sequence). The CDR3, as DNA: TGTGCCAGCAGCACTAGCGGAGGACAAGAGACCCAGTACTTC. Its protein is CASSTSGGQETQYF.

The CDR3 sequence is CASKPGAPNYGYTF. The DNA for the CDR3 is TGTGCCAGCAAGCCCGGGGCCCCTAACTATGGCTACACCTTC. The genes are TRBV28 and TRBJ1-2; D may be TRBD1 (5 bases). Germline V gene lookup returns CDR1 MDHEN and CDR2 SYDVKM. This CDR3 has 14 residues. Trimming removed 7 bases at V and 0 bases at J, with 12 bases between.

V is TRBV15 and J is TRBJ2-7; D could derive from TRBD1 or TRBD2 (6 bases each). The CDR3 has 16 amino acids. The germline gives CDR1 LNHNV, CDR2 YYDKDF (reference sequence). Trimming shortened V by 3 bases and J by 4 bases, and 19 bases separated the two germline ends. The CDR3 DNA reads as TGTGCCACCAGCAGGCCCATGAGGGGGGCACCTTACGAGCAGTACTTC. Translating gives CATSRPMRGAPYEQYF. The full variable domain, its missing parts supplied by reference TRBV15 and TRBJ2-7, is DAMVIQNPRYQVTQFGKPVTLSCSQTLNHNVMYWYQQKSSQAPKLLFHYYDKDFNNEADTPDNFQSRRPNTSFCFLDIRSPGLGDTAMYLCATSRPMRGAPYEQYFGPGTRLTVT.

The chain uses TRBV19 and TRBJ2-1, with 11 bases that match TRBD2. V trimming: 6 bases; J trimming: 7 bases; junction bases outside the gene matches: 8. The CDR3 is 15 residues long. Per the germline V gene, CDR1 is LNHDA and CDR2 is SQIVND (reference sequence). The CDR3 region is CASSRSSGRGNEQFF. The CDR3 bases are TGTGCCAGTAGCCGTAGTAGCGGGAGGGGTAATGAGCAGTTCTTC. Full variable domain (rest looked up from reference TRBV19 and TRBJ2-1): DGGITQSPKYLFRKEGQNVTLSCEQNLNHDAMYWYRQDPGQGLRLIYYSQIVNDFQKGDIAEGYSVSREKKESFPLTVTSAQKNPTAFYLCASSRSSGRGNEQFFGPGTRLTVL.

The sample holds one count of this clone. V usage is TRBV18 and J usage is TRBJ2-3; 12 nucleotides align to TRBD2. Germline values: CDR1 KGHSH, CDR2 LQKENI. This CDR3 is built from 17 residues. V shed 6 bases, J shed 0 bases, and the junction held 7 bases outside the gene matches. CDR3 protein: CASSHSGLAGSTDTQYF. CDR3 nucleotides: TGTGCCAGCTCCCACTCAGGACTAGCGGGAAGCACAGATACGCAGTATTTT.

This clone was seen many times. The rearrangement uses TRBV21-1 and TRBJ2-7; the table assigns TRBD2, which was not confirmed against the DNA. TRBV21-1 is described as a pseudogene. The CDR3 runs to 14 residues. DNA of the CDR3: TGTGCCAGCAGCCGCCGGGACTGGGGCTACGAGCAGTACTTC. This translates into CASSRRDWGYEQYF.